Following are 4 T cell receptor beta chains from one sample sequenced in a study of shared clonotypes between healthy human individuals. Naive CD8 cells lacked CD45RO, underwent positive selection for CCR7 and left out terminally differentiated effector memory CD45RA+ cells. Sequenced by immunoSEQ multiplex PCR; TCRdb stores in-frame clones only, minus some. The data hold roughly 2 million clones, with approximately 94% observed a single time. Sequenced input: naive CD8+ T cells sorted from blood. The source is a young man in good health.

This chain joins TRBV4-1 and TRBJ2-1, with 7 bases aligning to TRBD2. CDR1 MGHRA and CDR2 YSYEKL come from the germline V gene. The trim removed 2 bases at V and 9 bases at J, leaving 1 base unmatched. This CDR3 comprises 12 residues. CDR3 coding DNA: TGCGCCAGCAGCCAAAGCGGGATTGAGCAGTTCTTC. Translated, it gives CASSQSGIEQFF.

The J gene is TRBJ1-5, the V gene TRBV30; D may be TRBD1 (6 bases). The germline V gene has CDR1 GTSNPN and CDR2 SVGIG (reference sequence). The CDR3 has 14 residues. V lost 2 bases and J lost 7, with 15 bases in between. The CDR3 region is CAWSPTGWRQPQHF. Here the CDR3 DNA reads TGTGCCTGGAGTCCTACAGGGTGGAGACAGCCCCAGCATTTT.

This chain uses TRBV14 with TRBJ1-1; TRBD1 agrees at 7 bases. V lost 1 base, J lost 4 bases, and 6 bases stayed unmatched. Germline V gene sequence: CDR1 SGHDN, CDR2 FVKESK. The CDR3 spans 15 residues. The CDR3 bases are TGTGCCAGCAGCCAAGCGCCGCAGGGGGTCACTGAAGCTTTCTTT. Translated, it gives CASSQAPQGVTEAFF.

This chain connects TRBV7-9 to TRBJ2-7; 8 bases are a match to TRBD1. In germline, CDR1 is SEHNR, CDR2 FQNEAQ (reference sequence). The ends lost 5 bases at V and 7 bases at J; junction bases unmatched: 13. The CDR3 contains 15 residues. The CDR3 sequence: CASSPRTGRVREQYF. In DNA, the CDR3 is TGTGCCAGCAGCCCACGGACAGGGAGAGTTCGGGAGCAGTACTTC.